The 18 T cell receptor beta chains below come from one sample, sequenced in a study of blood T cell repertoires in COVID-19. The table came from immunoSEQ multiplex PCR; TCRdb's copy has only in-frame clones and leaves some out. The top ten clones hold about 2.9% of a sample with a few hundred thousand clones, 89% of them seen once. What was sequenced was peripheral blood. All receptors derive from a woman aged 25 to 39 with COVID-19, enrolled during active disease.

V and J are TRBV24-1 and TRBJ2-2; 8 bases line up with TRBD2. The CDR3 has 14 amino acids. Germline CDR1 and CDR2: KGHDR and SFDVKD. The J segment lost 1 base and the V segment lost 9 bases, leaving 3 bases of the junction unmatched. CDR3 in amino acids: CATAGGRNTGELFF. The DNA for the CDR3 is TGTGCCACCGCGGGGGGCCGGAACACCGGGGAGCTGTTTTTT.

The chain couples TRBV3-1 (or the pseudogene TRBV3-2) to TRBJ1-5, with 9 bases aligning to TRBD1. The CDR3 contains 24 residues. J gave up 1 base and V 11 bases, and 36 bases lay outside the gene matches. Germline assignment: CDR1 LGHDT and CDR2 YNNKEL (reference sequence). The CDR3 DNA reads as TGTGCCTTGCCCAAAAAACCACCACCACCCACGCCGTACAAGACAGGGGGAAGCAATCAGCCCCAGCATTTT. It specifies CALPKKPPPPTPYKTGGSNQPQHF.

The chain uses TRBV27 and TRBJ1-4, with a tentative D call TRBD1 (5 bases). Germline V gene lookup returns CDR1 MNHEY and CDR2 SMNVEV (reference sequence). This CDR3 contains 16 residues. Deletions cut 4 bases from V and 7 bases from J, with 19 bases between. The CDR3 is CASSSTRGGWREKLFF. The CDR3 region has the DNA TGTGCCAGCAGTTCCACCCGGGGGGGATGGCGTGAAAAACTGTTTTTT.

The rearrangement joins TRBV7-9 to TRBJ2-1; possibly TRBD1 for D (5 bases). This CDR3 comprises 17 residues. The ends were cut back, 1 base at V and 5 bases at J, with 18 bases in the middle. CDR1 and CDR2 (germline): SEHNR, FQNEAQ (reference sequence). The CDR3 here is CASSLEAWGAQDNEQFF. The CDR3 DNA reads as TGTGCCAGCAGCTTAGAGGCTTGGGGCGCTCAGGACAATGAGCAGTTCTTC.

The chain couples TRBV19 to TRBJ1-2, with 8 nucleotides matching TRBD1. V was clipped by 5 bases and J by 7 bases; unmatched bases: 21. This CDR3 is built from 18 residues. Germline V CDR1 and CDR2: LNHDA, SQIVND (reference sequence). The DNA for the CDR3 is TGTGCCAGTAGTTCCACTCTGGACAGGGCCAGTCTTGCCGTTGGCTACACCTTC. It yields the protein CASSSTLDRASLAVGYTF.

The rearrangement links TRBV10-1 to TRBJ2-3, with 13 positions matching TRBD2. Losses at the gene ends were 3 bases for V and 0 bases for J; bases not matched to a gene: 3. Per the germline V gene, CDR1 is WNHNN and CDR2 is SYGVQD (reference sequence). The CDR3 spans 17 residues. CDR3 residues: CASSDLGLAGSTDTQYF. The CDR3 nucleotides are TGCGCCAGCAGTGACCTGGGACTAGCGGGGAGCACAGATACGCAGTATTTT.

The gene calls are TRBV2 and TRBJ1-6; D not certain. Germline CDR1 and CDR2: SNHLY and FYNNEI. The V gene lost 5 bases and the J gene lost 1 base, with 12 bases spanning the gap. The CDR3 spans 16 residues. For the CDR3, the DNA is TGTGCCAGCAGTTTCCCCGACATTTCCTATAATTCACCCCTCCACTTT. It translates to CASSFPDISYNSPLHF.

The chain combines TRBV18 with TRBJ1-1, with D possibly TRBD1 on 6 matching bases. Germline V CDR1 and CDR2: KGHSH, LQKENI. The ends were cut back, 4 bases at V and 0 bases at J, with 12 bases in the middle. The CDR3 extends over 15 amino acids. The CDR3 DNA follows: TGTGCCAGCTCACGACAGGAATCCATGAACACTGAAGCTTTCTTT. Its translation: CASSRQESMNTEAFF.

The chain uses TRBV6-5 and TRBJ1-6; D is ambiguous. V was shortened by 8 bases and J by 0 bases, with 8 bases between the two germline ends. The length of the CDR3 is 14 residues. Germline V gene data show CDR1 as MNHEY and CDR2 as SVGAGI. CDR3 residues: CASFSGSYNSPLHF. The DNA of the CDR3 is TGTGCCAGCTTTTCCGGCTCCTATAATTCACCCCTCCACTTT.

The rearrangement links TRBV12-5 to TRBJ1-1, with D unresolved. The CDR3 consists of 15 residues. Germline-derived CDR1 and CDR2 are LGHNT and FRNRAP. Trimming cost V 6 bases and J 0 bases, with 14 bases left between them. CDR3 DNA sequence: TGTGCTAGTGGGAACCTAGACGAGATGAACACTGAAGCTTTCTTT. Its protein product is CASGNLDEMNTEAFF.

The rearrangement links TRBV18 to TRBJ2-2; the D gene is possibly TRBD1 (5 bases). The CDR3 consists of 16 residues. V lost 2 bases and J lost 4, with 14 bases in between. Germline CDR1 and CDR2: KGHSH and LQKENI. The CDR3 coding sequence is TGTGCCAGCTCACCAATTGGGGCGGCGACCACCGGGGAGCTGTTTTTT. Translation gives CASSPIGAATTGELFF. Looking up the rest from reference TRBV18 and TRBJ2-2 gives the full variable domain: NAGVMQNPRHLVRRRGQEARLRCSPMKGHSHVYWYRQLPEEGLKFMVYLQKENIIDESGMPKERFSAEFPKEGPSILRIQQVVRGDSAAYFCASSPIGAATTGELFFGEGSRLTVL.

The rearrangement links TRBV6-5 to TRBJ1-2; TRBD1 matches 9 bases. The ends lost 5 bases at V and 10 bases at J; junction bases unmatched: 11. This CDR3 comprises 14 residues. The germline V gene has CDR1 MNHEY and CDR2 SVGAGI. The chain's CDR3 is CASSLGTGIVSYTF. CDR3 coding DNA: TGTGCCAGCAGTCTTGGGACAGGGATCGTGTCCTACACCTTC.

The V call is TRBV9, the J call TRBJ1-2, with D hard to call. Trimming stripped 3 bases from V and 4 bases from J, with 10 bases between. The CDR3 is 13 amino acids. CDR1 is SGDLS, CDR2 YYNGEE, per germline. CDR3 sequence reads: CASSDSGGYGYTF. The CDR3 DNA reads as TGTGCCAGCAGCGACTCAGGTGGCTATGGCTACACCTTC.

This chain uses TRBV10-3 with TRBJ1-1; the match to TRBD1 covers 9 bases. V lost 9 bases, J lost 2 bases, and 4 bases stayed unmatched. Germline V CDR1 and CDR2: ENHRY, SYGVKD. This CDR3 spans 13 amino acids. CDR3 nucleotide sequence: TGTGCCATGAACAGGGGGCATAACACTGAAGCTTTCTTT. Its translation is CAMNRGHNTEAFF.

Written as DNA, the CDR3 is TGTGCCAGCAGCGATAGTAAACAGGGGCCGAACACCGGGGAGCTGTTTTTT. It specifies CASSDSKQGPNTGELFF. The rearrangement joins TRBV7-6 to TRBJ2-2, with 7 bases matching TRBD1. CDR3 length: 17 residues. The V gene end was trimmed by 5 bases and the J gene end by 0 bases; junction bases not matched to a gene: 9. Germline V lookup: CDR1 SGHVS, CDR2 FNYEAQ.

The rearrangement uses TRBV5-4 and TRBJ1-1, with 7 bases identical to TRBD1. Germline CDR1 is SGHNT and CDR2 is YYREEE (reference sequence). V lost 4 bases, J lost 3 bases, and 3 bases stayed unmatched. The length of the CDR3 is 13 residues. CDR3 sequence (DNA): TGTGCCAGCAGCCTAGACAGGGACACTGAAGCTTTCTTT. This sequence encodes CASSLDRDTEAFF.

The rearrangement uses TRBV9 and TRBJ1-2; 8 bases map to TRBD1. V was pared by 3 bases and J by 4 bases, with 2 bases of the junction left unmatched. This CDR3 region has 13 residues. Germline V gene lookup returns CDR1 SGDLS and CDR2 YYNGEE. CDR3 sequence reads: CASSDGQGYGYTF. The CDR3 DNA follows: TGTGCCAGCAGCGACGGACAGGGCTATGGCTACACCTTC.

V is TRBV24-1 and J is TRBJ2-3; D is unresolved. The germline V and J ends were trimmed by 4 bases and 2 bases, with 6 bases remaining between them. The CDR3 loop spans 13 amino acids. Germline V gene sequence: CDR1 KGHDR, CDR2 SFDVKD. CDR3 protein: CATSDSHTDTQYF. In DNA, the CDR3 is TGTGCCACCAGTGACAGTCACACAGATACGCAGTATTTT.